These T cell receptor beta chains were read from a single sample in a study of T cells in Graves' hyperthyroidism and ophthalmopathy. TCRdb processed the multiplex PCR reads anew with MiXCR; each CDR3 protein has one entry. The data contain 500,000 to 800,000 distinct CDR3 sequences, about 45% of them seen just once; the ten biggest clones take up less than 9%. The sequencing sample was made of peripheral blood or thyroid tissue (not recorded which). The receptors shown here come from an adult man with Graves' disease, either hyperthyroidism or ophthalmopathy (not recorded which). CDR3s include the opening cysteine and the closing phenylalanine or tryptophan. The D gene is left open where the match is weak. Clone sizes are given selectively: once, few, many, or a class where the clone is expanded.

CDR3 protein	CDR3 DNA	V gene	J gene	clone size	D gene
CATSRDGAAIGYSNQPQHF	TGTGCCACCAGCAGAGATGGGGCAGCCATCGGTTATAGCAATCAGCCCCAGCATTTT	TRBV15	TRBJ1-5	many	NA
CASSSGGASQTQYF	TGTGCCAGCAGTAGCGGGGGGGCTAGCCAGACCCAGTACTTC	TRBV7-9	TRBJ2-5	few	TRBD2
CAIRAMTGMNTEAFF	TGTGCCATCAGGGCGATGACAGGTATGAACACTGAAGCTTTCTTT	TRBV10-3	TRBJ1-1	many	NA
CSARGGLQHGYTF	TGCAGTGCTAGGGGGGGCTTACAACATGGCTACACCTTC	TRBV20-1	TRBJ1-2	NA	NA
CASSFYQGGSSGNTIYF	TGTGCCAGCAGCTTCTACCAGGGCGGGAGCTCTGGAAACACCATATATTTT	TRBV7-8	TRBJ1-3	NA	NA
CASRRTAGGEQYF	TGTGCCAGCAGGCGGACAGCCGGAGGCGAGCAGTACTTC	TRBV7-8	TRBJ2-7	NA	NA
CASSIGPGQGHNTEAFF	TGTGCCAGTAGTATAGGTCCCGGACAGGGACACAACACTGAAGCTTTCTTT	TRBV7-3	TRBJ1-1	NA	TRBD1
CAIKGTGGDQPQHF	TGTGCCATCAAAGGGACAGGGGGAGATCAGCCCCAGCATTTT	TRBV10-3	TRBJ1-5	NA	TRBD1
CSILAAYEQYF	TGCAGCATACTAGCGGCCTACGAGCAGTACTTC	TRBV20-1	TRBJ2-7	NA	TRBD2
CAIRGTAGNTIYF	TGTGCCATAAGGGGGACAGCCGGAAACACCATATATTTT	TRBV10-3	TRBJ1-3	NA	TRBD1
CATSRTAGMADEKLFF	TGTGCCACCAGCAGAACTGCAGGGATGGCGGATGAAAAACTGTTTTTT	TRBV15	TRBJ1-4	once	NA
CASSLGGVGTEAFF	TGTGCCAGCAGCCTAGGGGGGGTCGGCACTGAAGCTTTCTTT	TRBV7-6	TRBJ1-1	NA	NA
CASSHIRTGGGSPLHF	TGTGCCAGCAGCCACATTAGGACAGGGGGAGGATCACCCCTCCACTTT	TRBV14	TRBJ1-6	many	TRBD1
CSAWTNWDRRGGANVLTF	TGCAGTGCTTGGACGAACTGGGACAGGAGAGGGGGGGCCAACGTCCTGACTTTC	TRBV20-1	TRBJ2-6	NA	TRBD1
CASSLSRTGRNTEAFF	TGTGCCAGCAGCTTAAGCCGGACAGGGCGGAACACTGAAGCTTTCTTT	TRBV11-2	TRBJ1-1	NA	TRBD1
CSVAQGGNYGYTF	TGCAGCGTTGCACAGGGTGGGAACTATGGCTACACCTTC	TRBV29-1	TRBJ1-2	many	NA